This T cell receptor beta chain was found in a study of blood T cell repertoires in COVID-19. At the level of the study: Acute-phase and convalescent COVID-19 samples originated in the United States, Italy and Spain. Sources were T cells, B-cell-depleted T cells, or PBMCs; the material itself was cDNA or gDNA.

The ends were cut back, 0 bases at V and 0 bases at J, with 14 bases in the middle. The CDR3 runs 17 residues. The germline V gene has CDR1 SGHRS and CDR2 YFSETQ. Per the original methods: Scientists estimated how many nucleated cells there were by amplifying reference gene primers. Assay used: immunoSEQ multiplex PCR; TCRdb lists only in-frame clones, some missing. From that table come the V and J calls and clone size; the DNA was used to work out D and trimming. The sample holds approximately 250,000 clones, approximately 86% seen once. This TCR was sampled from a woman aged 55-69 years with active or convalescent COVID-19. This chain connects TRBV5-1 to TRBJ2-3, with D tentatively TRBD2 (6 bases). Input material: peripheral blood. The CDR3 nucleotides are TGCGCCAGCAGCTTGGATTTTGCAGGGACTAGCACAGATACGCAGTATTTT. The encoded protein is CASSLDFAGTSTDTQYF.